This TCR beta chain appears in the sequencing data of a study of chemoradiotherapy in HPV16-positive cancers. Study conclusions and caveats: Candidate HPV-specific clones and E7-related TCR motifs grew in tumor during treatment.

To note about this clone: What it recognizes is unknown. A read error may produce the germline difference seen at one junction end.

The data were produced by immunoSEQ multiplex PCR, yet TCRdb's version contains in-frame clones alone and is incomplete. The sample lists about 7,400 clones, roughly 70% occurring once. CDR1 and CDR2 (germline): SSHAT, FNYEAQ (reference sequence). This CDR3 has 17 residues. This rearrangement joins TRBV7-7 to TRBJ2-2; 7 bases fit TRBD2. The receptor comes from a human donor with HPV-associated anogenital cancer. The input for sequencing was tumor tissue, taken from a patient who underwent chemoradiotherapy. In DNA form, the CDR3 reads TGTGCTAGCAGCTCTAGGGGAGGGAGGGCGGACACCGGGGAGCTGTTTTTT. Translating it yields CASSSRGGRADTGELFF.